This T cell receptor beta chain originates from a study of beta chain features in type 1 diabetes. Germline-derived CDR1 and CDR2 are SGHTA and FQGNSA. This CDR3 is 15 amino acids long. Losses at the gene ends were 7 bases for V and 3 bases for J; bases not matched to a gene: 11. Study results and limitations: For cells with high TCR expression, cDNA sequencing could yield over-representation.

Every isolated RNA sample was fully reverse transcribed, so sequencing captured expressed TCRB transcripts. Clones were sequenced by immunoSEQ multiplex PCR, and TCRdb holds only the in-frame ones, with some missing. The table lists about 110,000 clones, around 40% of them singletons. Only one heparinised blood draw was taken per donor, and its volume averaged around 100 mL. Each sorted fraction was over 95% pure. In regard to this clone: Its target is unknown.

This chain uses TRBV7-2 with TRBJ2-7, with 8 nucleotides matching TRBD1. Sequenced sample: stem cell memory CD4+ T cells from blood. This TCR came from a woman under 30 in good health. Written as DNA, the CDR3 is TGTGCCAGCACCAAAAGGACAGGGTCAGTCTACGAGCAGTACTTC. Protein product: CASTKRTGSVYEQYF.